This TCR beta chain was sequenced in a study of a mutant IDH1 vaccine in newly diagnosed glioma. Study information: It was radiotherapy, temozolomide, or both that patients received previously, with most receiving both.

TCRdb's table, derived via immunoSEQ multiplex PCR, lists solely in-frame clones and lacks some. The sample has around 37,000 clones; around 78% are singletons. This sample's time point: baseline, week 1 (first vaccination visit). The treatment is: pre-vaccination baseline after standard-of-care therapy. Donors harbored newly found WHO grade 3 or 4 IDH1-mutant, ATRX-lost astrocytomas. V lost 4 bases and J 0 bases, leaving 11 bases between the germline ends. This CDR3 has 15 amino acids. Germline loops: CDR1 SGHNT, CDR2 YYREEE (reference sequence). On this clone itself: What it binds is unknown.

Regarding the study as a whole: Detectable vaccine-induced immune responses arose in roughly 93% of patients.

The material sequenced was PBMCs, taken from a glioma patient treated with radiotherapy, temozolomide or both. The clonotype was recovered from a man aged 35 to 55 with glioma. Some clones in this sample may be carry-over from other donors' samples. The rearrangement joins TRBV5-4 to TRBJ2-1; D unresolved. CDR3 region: CASSLRLSSYNEQFF. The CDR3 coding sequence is TGTGCCAGCAGCCTGCGGTTAAGCTCCTACAATGAGCAGTTCTTC. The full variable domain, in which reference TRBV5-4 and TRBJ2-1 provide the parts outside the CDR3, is ETGVTQSPTHLIKTRGQQVTLRCSSQSGHNTVSWYQQALGQGPQFIFQYYREEENGRGNFPPRFSGLQFPNYSSELNVNALELDDSALYLCASSLRLSSYNEQFFGPGTRLTVL.